This passage covers 14 T cell receptor beta chains from one sample sequenced in a study of T cells in localized non-small cell lung cancer. Using immunoSEQ multiplex PCR, the repertoire was profiled, and TCRdb retains in-frame clones only, with some absent. The table has tens of thousands of clones, about 80% seen once. The sequenced sample was peripheral blood, obtained before any cancer treatment. These TCRs come from a male donor aged 60 or older with stage II squamous cell lung carcinoma.

V and J are TRBV5-1 and TRBJ2-3; 12 bases line up with TRBD2. With 0 bases clipped from V and 5 bases from J, the junction kept 7 bases outside the gene matches. CDR3 length: 17 residues. The germline V gene has CDR1 SGHRS and CDR2 YFSETQ. The CDR3 region has the DNA TGCGCCAGCAGCTTGGGGCTAGCGGGAGGGCCGGGAGATACGCAGTATTTT. Protein product: CASSLGLAGGPGDTQYF.

This clone is medium-sized. This rearrangement joins TRBV6-6 to TRBJ1-4; D gene uncertain. This CDR3 spans 12 amino acids. Germline-derived CDR1 and CDR2 are MNHNY and SVGAGI (reference sequence). V lost 2 bases and J lost 8, with 6 bases in between. Here the CDR3 DNA reads TGTGCCAGCAGTTACCCGGGGGAAAAACTGTTTTTT. Its protein product is CASSYPGEKLFF.

This clone was picked up a small number of times. The gene calls are TRBV6-1 and TRBJ2-4; D uncertain. CDR1 is MNHNS and CDR2 is SASEGT in the germline V gene. The V and J ends lost 7 bases and 6 bases respectively, with 4 bases between them. This CDR3 is built from 10 residues. The CDR3 loop reads CASTSNIQYF. CDR3 DNA sequence: TGTGCCAGCACCTCAAACATTCAGTACTTC.

V usage is TRBV5-4 and J usage is TRBJ2-7; possibly TRBD1 for D (6 bases). Germline V gene data show CDR1 as SGHNT and CDR2 as YYREEE (reference sequence). V shed 1 base and J shed 0 bases, with 11 bases lying between them. CDR3 length: 15 residues. Here the CDR3 DNA reads TGTGCCAGCAGCTTGACAGGGTTACGCTCCTACGAGCAGTACTTC. It is translated as CASSLTGLRSYEQYF.

This clone was recorded a few times. The chain joins TRBV9 to TRBJ1-2, with 8 nucleotides matching TRBD1. The junction had 3 bases not matched to a gene; V was cut back by 5 bases and J by 6 bases. Germline V gives CDR1 SGDLS, CDR2 YYNGEE. The CDR3 runs 12 residues. CDR3 protein: CASRDREDGYTF. The CDR3 coding sequence is TGTGCCAGCAGGGACAGGGAGGATGGCTACACCTTC.

As concerns this clone: The germline gene is not matched at one end of the junction; a read error may be the cause. The chain is built from TRBV7-7 and TRBJ2-1, with a weak D call TRBD1 (6 bases). Looked up from germline, CDR1 is SSHAT and CDR2 is FNYEAQ (reference sequence). This CDR3 contains 13 residues. CDR3 bases: TGTGCTAGCAGCTCTGACAGGTACAATGAGCAGTTCTTC. Amino acid sequence: CASSSDRYNEQFF.

This sequence joins TRBV2 and TRBJ1-5, with D possibly matching TRBD1 (6 bases). From germline, CDR1 is SNHLY and CDR2 FYNNEI. V gave up 1 base and J gave up 7 bases, with 14 bases separating them. This CDR3 comprises 15 residues. The CDR3 sequence is CASSEVRGSRQPQHF. CDR3 nucleotide sequence: TGTGCCAGCAGTGAAGTCAGGGGATCTAGGCAGCCCCAGCATTTT.

The rearrangement uses TRBV19 and TRBJ2-1; 9 positions agree with TRBD2. CDR1 LNHDA and CDR2 SQIVND come from the germline V gene (reference sequence). This CDR3 region has 15 residues. Germline trimming cut 6 bases from V and 4 bases from J; bases unmatched to any gene: 7. The chain's CDR3 is CASRGGAGGYNEQFF. The DNA of the CDR3 is TGTGCCAGTAGAGGAGGTGCGGGGGGGTACAATGAGCAGTTCTTC.

As DNA, the CDR3 is TGTGCCTGGAGCCCGGACGGCTCCTACGAGCAGTACTTC. Its protein product is CAWSPDGSYEQYF. The chain links TRBV30 to TRBJ2-7; no clear D gene. This CDR3 region has 13 residues. Germline loops: CDR1 GTSNPN, CDR2 SVGIG (reference sequence). Trimming took 3 bases from V and 0 from J, leaving 9 bases between them. Full variable domain (rest looked up from reference TRBV30 and TRBJ2-7): SQTIHQWPATLVQPVGSPLSLECTVEGTSNPNLYWYRQAAGRGLQLLFYSVGIGQISSEVPQNLSASRPQDRQFILSSKKLLLSDSGFYLCAWSPDGSYEQYFGPGTRLTVT.

The genes are TRBV2 and TRBJ2-3, with D tentatively TRBD2 (6 bases). Germline loops: CDR1 SNHLY, CDR2 FYNNEI. The CDR3 is 15 amino acids. Trimming pared 4 bases from V and 5 bases from J, leaving 16 bases between. CDR3 sequence: CASSGVGSGGDTQYF. CDR3 DNA sequence: TGTGCCAGCAGTGGCGTCGGTAGCGGTGGAGATACGCAGTATTTT.

The chain combines TRBV5-6 with TRBJ2-4, with D tentatively TRBD1 (6 bases). V was trimmed by 0 bases and J by 7 bases, leaving 8 bases between them. CDR1 and CDR2 (germline): SGHDT, YYEEEE. This CDR3 has 13 residues. For the CDR3, the DNA is TGTGCCAGCAGCTTGGGCACAGGGAACATTCAGTACTTC. Amino acids: CASSLGTGNIQYF.

The chain carries TRBV27 and TRBJ1-5; D unresolved. In germline, CDR1 is MNHEY, CDR2 SMNVEV (reference sequence). This CDR3 spans 13 amino acids. Trimming stripped 2 bases from V and 9 bases from J, with 11 bases between. This CDR3 reads CASSLSLVLPQHF. For the CDR3, the DNA is TGTGCCAGCAGTTTAAGCTTGGTGTTGCCCCAGCATTTT.

V and J are TRBV9 and TRBJ1-1; unclear D gene. The CDR3 is made up of 13 amino acids. The germline V gene encodes CDR1 SGDLS and CDR2 YYNGEE. V shed 0 bases and J shed 3 bases, with 6 bases lying between them. The CDR3 here is CASSVGGYTEAFF. In nucleotides, the CDR3 is TGTGCCAGCAGCGTAGGTGGGTACACTGAAGCTTTCTTT.

This rearrangement joins TRBV7-2 to TRBJ2-6; D unresolved. V was trimmed by 0 bases and J by 0 bases, leaving 9 bases between them. Germline-derived CDR1 and CDR2 are SGHTA and FQGNSA. The CDR3 is made up of 17 amino acids. This chain's CDR3 is CASSLAFRVSGANVLTF. The CDR3 coding sequence is TGTGCCAGCAGCTTAGCGTTCAGAGTCTCTGGGGCCAACGTCCTGACTTTC.